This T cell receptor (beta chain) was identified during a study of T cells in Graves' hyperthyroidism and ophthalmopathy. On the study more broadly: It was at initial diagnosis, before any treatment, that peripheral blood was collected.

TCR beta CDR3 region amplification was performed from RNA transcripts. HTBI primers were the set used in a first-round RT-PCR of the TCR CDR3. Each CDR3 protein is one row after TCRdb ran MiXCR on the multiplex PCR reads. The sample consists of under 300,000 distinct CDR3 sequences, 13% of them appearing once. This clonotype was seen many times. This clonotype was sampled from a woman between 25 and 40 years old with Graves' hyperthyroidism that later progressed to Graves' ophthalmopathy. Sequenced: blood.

The CDR3 region is CASRPDRGVGANVLTF. CDR3 bases: TGTGCCAGCAGGCCCGACAGGGGAGTGGGGGCCAACGTCCTGACTTTC. This sequence joins TRBV7-2 and TRBJ2-6, with 8 bases lining up with TRBD1. Germline V lookup: CDR1 SGHTA, CDR2 FQGNSA. V gave up 6 bases and J gave up 4 bases; unmatched junction bases: 8. CDR3 length equals 16 residues.